This T cell receptor (beta chain) was sequenced during a study of persistence of HIV-infected CD4 T cells. Background on the study: CD4+ T cells responding to CMV or HIV-1 Gag were isolated. Whole-study findings and limits: Antigen-responding cells were enriched for degenerate expanded CDR3beta sequences. TCR oligoclonality correlated with proviral oligoclonality in the same sorted populations.

Sequencing used immunoSEQ version 4 in survey mode. Profiling relied on immunoSEQ multiplex PCR, and the TCRdb table lists in-frame clones only, not all of them. The repertoire holds tens of thousands of clones, with about four fifths as singletons. The trim removed 4 bases at V and 3 bases at J, leaving 5 bases unmatched. CDR1 is SGHRS, CDR2 YFSETQ, per germline. The CDR3 has 15 amino acids. Concerning this clone: Antigen specificity is unknown.

An overlapping HIV-1 Gag peptide pool stimulated these cells at 0.95 to 1 ug/peptide/mL. Memory cells lacking CD40L and CD69 with high CD45RO were sorted. Anti-CD28/CD49d costimulation, CD40-blocking antibody and enfuvirtide were given to CD8-depleted PBMCs for 18 hours. The chain is built from TRBV5-1 and TRBJ2-4; 9 positions match TRBD2. The TCR originated in an adult man with HIV who was CMV-seropositive. The sequencing here drew on CD4+ T cells sorted from PBMCs after roughly 18-hour stimulation, taken from a patient who received antiretroviral therapy. The CDR3 is CASSLSGGVKNIQYF. CDR3 DNA: TGCGCCAGCAGCCTTAGCGGGGGAGTCAAAAACATTCAGTACTTC.